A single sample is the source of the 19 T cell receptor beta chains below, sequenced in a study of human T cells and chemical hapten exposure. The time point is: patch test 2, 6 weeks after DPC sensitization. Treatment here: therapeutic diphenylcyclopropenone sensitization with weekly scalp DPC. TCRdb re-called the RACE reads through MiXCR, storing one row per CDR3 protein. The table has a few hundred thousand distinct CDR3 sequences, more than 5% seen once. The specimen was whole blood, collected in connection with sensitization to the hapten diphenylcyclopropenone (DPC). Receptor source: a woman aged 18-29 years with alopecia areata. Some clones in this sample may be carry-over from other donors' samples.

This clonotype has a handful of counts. CDR3 residues: CASSQDPLSQYF. CDR3 DNA: TGTGCCAGCAGCCAAGATCCACTCTCGCAGTATTTT. The V gene is TRBV3-1, the J gene TRBJ2-3; D not resolved. The CDR3 totals 12 residues. In germline, CDR1 is LGHDT, CDR2 YNNKEL (reference sequence). V was clipped by 0 bases and J by 10 bases, with 8 bases between them.

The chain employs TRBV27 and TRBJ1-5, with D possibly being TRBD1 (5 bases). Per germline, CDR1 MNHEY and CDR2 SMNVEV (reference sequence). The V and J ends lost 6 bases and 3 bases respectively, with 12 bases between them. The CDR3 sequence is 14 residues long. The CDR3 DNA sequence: TGTGCCAGCAGATTAGCAGGGTTCAATCAGCCCCAGCATTTT. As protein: CASRLAGFNQPQHF.

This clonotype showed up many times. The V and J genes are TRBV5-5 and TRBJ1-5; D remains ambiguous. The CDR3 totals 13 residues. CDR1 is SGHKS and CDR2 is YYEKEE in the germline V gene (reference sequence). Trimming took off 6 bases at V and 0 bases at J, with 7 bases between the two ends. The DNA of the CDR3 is TGTGCCAGCATAATGGGTAGCAATCAGCCCCAGCATTTT. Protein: CASIMGSNQPQHF.

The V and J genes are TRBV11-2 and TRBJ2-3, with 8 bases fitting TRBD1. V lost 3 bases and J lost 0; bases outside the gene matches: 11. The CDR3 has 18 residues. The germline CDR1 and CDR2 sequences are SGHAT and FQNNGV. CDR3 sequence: CASSFDPQGARSTDTQYF. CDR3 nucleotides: TGTGCCAGCAGCTTTGACCCTCAGGGGGCCCGTAGCACAGATACGCAGTATTTT.

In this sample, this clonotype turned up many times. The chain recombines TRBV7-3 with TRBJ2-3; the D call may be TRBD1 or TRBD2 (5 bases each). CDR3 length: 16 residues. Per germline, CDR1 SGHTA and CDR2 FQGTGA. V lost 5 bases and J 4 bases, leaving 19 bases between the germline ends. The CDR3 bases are TGTGCCAGCAGCGCCCTTAGCGCCGGGGCCGCAGATACGCAGTATTTT. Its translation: CASSALSAGAADTQYF.

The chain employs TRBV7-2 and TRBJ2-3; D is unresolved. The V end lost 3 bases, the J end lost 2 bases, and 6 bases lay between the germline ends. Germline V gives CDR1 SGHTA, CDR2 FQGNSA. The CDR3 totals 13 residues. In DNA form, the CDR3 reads TGTGCCAGCAGCTTCCAGGCCACAGATACGCAGTATTTT. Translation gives CASSFQATDTQYF. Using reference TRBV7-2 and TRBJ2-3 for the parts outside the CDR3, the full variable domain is GAGVSQSPSNKVTEKGKDVELRCDPISGHTALYWYRQSLGQGLEFLIYFQGNSAPDKSGLPSDRFSAERTGGSVSTLTIQRTQQEDSAVYLCASSFQATDTQYFGPGTRLTVL.

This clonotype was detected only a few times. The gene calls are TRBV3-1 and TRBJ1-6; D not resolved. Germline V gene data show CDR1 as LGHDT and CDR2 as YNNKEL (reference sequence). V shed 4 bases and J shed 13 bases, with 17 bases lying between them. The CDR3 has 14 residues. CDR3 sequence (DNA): TGTGCCAGCAGCCGGAGATGGACGGGCAATCCCCTCCACTTT. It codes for CASSRRWTGNPLHF.

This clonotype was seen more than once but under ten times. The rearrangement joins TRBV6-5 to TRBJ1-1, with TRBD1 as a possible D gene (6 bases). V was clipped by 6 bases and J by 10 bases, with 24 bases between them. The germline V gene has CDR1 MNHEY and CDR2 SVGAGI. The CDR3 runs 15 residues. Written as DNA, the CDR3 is TGTGCCAGCAGAGCTCCGGACAGAGACCCAGCGGTAGCTTTCTTT. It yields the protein CASRAPDRDPAVAFF.

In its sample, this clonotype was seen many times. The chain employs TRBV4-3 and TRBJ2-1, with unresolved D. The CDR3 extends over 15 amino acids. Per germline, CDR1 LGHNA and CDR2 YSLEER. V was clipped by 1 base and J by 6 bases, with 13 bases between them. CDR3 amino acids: CASSQGSTPGNEQFF. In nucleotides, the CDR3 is TGCGCCAGCAGCCAAGGATCTACTCCCGGCAATGAGCAGTTCTTC.

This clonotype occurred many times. CDR3 sequence reads: CASSLDYGELFF. The CDR3, as DNA: TGCGCCAGCAGCTTGGATTATGGGGAGCTGTTTTTT. This sequence joins TRBV5-1 and TRBJ2-2; D unresolved. The V end was cut by 0 bases, the J end by 8 bases, with 5 bases between. The CDR3 sequence is 12 residues long. Per germline, CDR1 SGHRS and CDR2 YFSETQ.

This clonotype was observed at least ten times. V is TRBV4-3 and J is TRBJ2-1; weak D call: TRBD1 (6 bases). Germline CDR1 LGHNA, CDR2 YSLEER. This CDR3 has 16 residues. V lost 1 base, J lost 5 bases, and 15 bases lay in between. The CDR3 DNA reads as TGCGCCAGCAGCCAAGTAATGTGGGGGCCGCACAATGAGCAGTTCTTC. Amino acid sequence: CASSQVMWGPHNEQFF.

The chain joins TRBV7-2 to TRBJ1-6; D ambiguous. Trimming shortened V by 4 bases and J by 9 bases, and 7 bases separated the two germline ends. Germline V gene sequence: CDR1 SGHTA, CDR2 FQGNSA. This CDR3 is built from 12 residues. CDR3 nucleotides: TGTGCCAGCAGCTACCGCTTTTCACCCCTCCACTTT. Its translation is CASSYRFSPLHF. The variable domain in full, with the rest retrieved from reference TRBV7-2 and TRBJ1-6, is GAGVSQSPSNKVTEKGKDVELRCDPISGHTALYWYRQSLGQGLEFLIYFQGNSAPDKSGLPSDRFSAERTGGSVSTLTIQRTQQEDSAVYLCASSYRFSPLHFGNGTRLTVT.

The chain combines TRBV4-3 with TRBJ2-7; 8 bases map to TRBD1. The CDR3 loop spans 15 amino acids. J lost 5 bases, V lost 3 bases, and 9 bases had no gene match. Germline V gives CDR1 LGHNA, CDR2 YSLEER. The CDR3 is CASSHVYGQGDEQYF. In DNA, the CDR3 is TGCGCCAGCAGCCATGTGTATGGACAGGGAGACGAGCAGTACTTC.

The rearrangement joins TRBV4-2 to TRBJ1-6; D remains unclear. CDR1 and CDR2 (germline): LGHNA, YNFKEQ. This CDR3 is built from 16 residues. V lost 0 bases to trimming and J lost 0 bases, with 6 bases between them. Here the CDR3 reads CASSQDFDSYNSPLHF. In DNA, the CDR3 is TGTGCCAGCAGCCAAGATTTCGACTCCTATAATTCACCCCTCCACTTT.

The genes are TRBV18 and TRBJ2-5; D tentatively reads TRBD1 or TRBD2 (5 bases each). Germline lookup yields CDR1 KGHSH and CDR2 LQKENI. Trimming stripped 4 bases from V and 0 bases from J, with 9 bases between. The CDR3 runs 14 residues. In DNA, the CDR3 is TGTGCCAGCTCACGATCGGGACACCAAGAGACCCAGTACTTC. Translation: CASSRSGHQETQYF. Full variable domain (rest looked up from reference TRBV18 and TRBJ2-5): NAGVMQNPRHLVRRRGQEARLRCSPMKGHSHVYWYRQLPEEGLKFMVYLQKENIIDESGMPKERFSAEFPKEGPSILRIQQVVRGDSAAYFCASSRSGHQETQYFGPGTRLLVL.

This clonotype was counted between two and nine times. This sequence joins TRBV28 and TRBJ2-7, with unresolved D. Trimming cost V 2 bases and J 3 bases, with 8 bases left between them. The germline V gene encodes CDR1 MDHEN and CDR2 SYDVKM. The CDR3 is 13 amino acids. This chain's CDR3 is CASSLDSDYEQYF. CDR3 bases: TGTGCCAGCAGTTTAGATTCCGACTACGAGCAGTACTTC.

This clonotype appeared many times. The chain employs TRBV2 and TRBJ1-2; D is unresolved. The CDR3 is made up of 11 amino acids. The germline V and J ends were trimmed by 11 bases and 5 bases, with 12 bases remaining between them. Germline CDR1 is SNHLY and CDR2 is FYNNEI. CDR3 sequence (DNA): TGTGCCGGAAGAAGTTTATATGGCTACACCTTC. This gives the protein CAGRSLYGYTF.

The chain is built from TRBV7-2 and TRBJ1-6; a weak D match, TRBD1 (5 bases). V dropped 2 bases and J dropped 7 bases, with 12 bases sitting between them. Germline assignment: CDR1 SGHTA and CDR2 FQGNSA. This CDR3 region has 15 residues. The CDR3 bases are TGTGCCAGCAGCTTAAGTTCGGGGGGGAATTCACCCCTCCACTTT. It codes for CASSLSSGGNSPLHF.

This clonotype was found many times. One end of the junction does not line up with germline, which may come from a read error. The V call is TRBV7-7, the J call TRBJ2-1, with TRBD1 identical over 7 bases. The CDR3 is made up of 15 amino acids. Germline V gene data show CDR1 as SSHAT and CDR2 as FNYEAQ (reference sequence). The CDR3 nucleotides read TGTGCTAGCAGCCCTGACAGGGCTTCCCACAATGAGCAGTTCTTC. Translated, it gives CASSPDRASHNEQFF.